Below are 16 T cell receptor beta chains sequenced from a single sample in a study of regulatory T cells in long-lasting Graves disease. Both iRepertoire HTBI primers and Arm-PCR of CDR3 regions were used to build the TCR beta libraries. TCRdb fed the multiplex PCR reads into MiXCR, producing one record per CDR3 protein. This table has about 470,000 distinct CDR3 sequences, under 15% appearing once. The time point is: newly diagnosed GD, antithyroid drugs for less than 3 months. RNA extracted from PBMCs served as the sequencing template. The sample was also linked to a second study, of T cells in Graves' hyperthyroidism and ophthalmopathy.

The sample consisted of peripheral blood mononuclear cells (PBMCs), taken at new diagnosis, from a patient treated with antithyroid drugs. The receptors come from a woman in her 30s with Graves disease.

This clonotype was seen repeatedly, ten times or more. The chain combines TRBV30 with TRBJ1-1; TRBD1 might be the D (5 bases). The V and J ends lost 1 base and 5 bases respectively, with 14 bases between them. There are 14 residues in the CDR3. The germline V gene encodes CDR1 GTSNPN and CDR2 SVGIG (reference sequence). The CDR3 DNA follows: TGTGCCTGGAGTGCAAGGGGTAGATGGACTGAAGCTTTCTTT. It translates to CAWSARGRWTEAFF.

This clonotype was detected ten times or more. The chain carries TRBV30 and TRBJ1-2; D is unresolved. There are 13 residues in the CDR3. From germline, CDR1 is GTSNPN and CDR2 SVGIG (reference sequence). Trimming pared 3 bases from V and 0 bases from J, leaving 8 bases between. The CDR3 loop is CAWSPGSNYGYTF. In DNA form, the CDR3 reads TGTGCCTGGAGCCCGGGATCTAACTATGGCTACACCTTC.

A note on this clonotype: The junction does not match germline at one end; this may be a read error. The gene calls are TRBV5-1 and TRBJ2-3, with D maybe TRBD1 (6 bases). This CDR3 is 16 amino acids long. Germline-derived CDR1 and CDR2 are SGHRS and YFSETQ. This CDR3 reads CASSMGAGEFTDTQYF. CDR3 DNA: TGTGCCAGCAGCATGGGGGCAGGCGAATTCACAGATACGCAGTATTTT.

The table lists this clonotype with many counts. This chain links TRBV2 with TRBJ2-1, with D hard to call. The CDR3 length is 12 residues. Trimming pared 6 bases from V and 8 bases from J, leaving 11 bases between. Per the germline V gene, CDR1 is SNHLY and CDR2 is FYNNEI. The CDR3 region has the DNA TGTGCCAGCAGCGAGCCTGTCGATGAGCAGTTCTTC. It is translated as CASSEPVDEQFF.

A few counts support this clonotype. J is TRBJ1-2 and V is TRBV14; D is unclear. V was shortened by 3 bases and J by 5 bases, with 16 bases between the two germline ends. Germline V gene sequence: CDR1 SGHDN, CDR2 FVKESK. The CDR3 runs to 15 residues. The CDR3, as DNA: TGTGCCAGCAGCCACAGTCTCACCCGAGTTTATGGCTACACCTTC. Translation gives CASSHSLTRVYGYTF.

This clonotype was seen a single time. A much larger clone is a single base away; this may be a read error. This chain links TRBV12-3 or TRBV12-4 with TRBJ1-2, with TRBD1 as a possible D gene (5 bases). The CDR3 has 14 amino acids. Trimming took off 5 bases at V and 6 bases at J, with 16 bases between the two ends. The CDR3 nucleotides are TGTGCCAGCAGTGACCCCTCCAGGGTCAATGGCTACACCTTC. Encoded protein: CASSDPSRVNGYTF.

This clonotype was counted many times. The chain has TRBV18 and TRBJ1-5; no clear D gene. The ends were cut back, 2 bases at V and 4 bases at J, with 12 bases in the middle. From germline, CDR1 is KGHSH and CDR2 LQKENI. The CDR3 is made up of 15 amino acids. The CDR3 region is CASSPGPQINQPQHF. In DNA, the CDR3 is TGTGCCAGCTCACCAGGTCCACAGATAAATCAGCCCCAGCATTTT.

This clonotype occurred a few times. This chain uses TRBV6-1 with TRBJ1-3, with D hard to call. CDR1 and CDR2 (germline): MNHNS, SASEGT. There are 12 residues in the CDR3. V was pared by 5 bases and J by 11 bases, with 13 bases between. The CDR3 nucleotides read TGTGCCAGCAGTCCATCTCAGATCGCCATATATTTT. Translating gives CASSPSQIAIYF.

This clonotype has at least ten counts. The DNA of the CDR3 is TGTGCCAGCAGTGCACGAATGCCGCGACTTGTTAGTCCGAGGTACAATGAGCAGTTCTTC. This translates into CASSARMPRLVSPRYNEQFF. This sequence joins TRBV25-1 and TRBJ2-1, with D unclear. CDR1 MGHDK and CDR2 SYGVNS come from the germline V gene. The CDR3 spans 20 residues. The ends were cut back, 4 bases at V and 4 bases at J, with 29 bases in the middle.

This clonotype has ten or more counts. This chain links TRBV18 with TRBJ2-1, with TRBD1 identical over 11 bases. This CDR3 comprises 16 residues. From germline, CDR1 is KGHSH and CDR2 LQKENI. Germline trimming cut 2 bases from V and 3 bases from J; bases unmatched to any gene: 3. The CDR3 spells CASSPGGTGGYNEQFF. CDR3 nucleotides: TGTGCCAGCTCACCAGGAGGGACAGGGGGCTACAATGAGCAGTTCTTC.

V and J are TRBV11-2 and TRBJ2-7; the D gene is possibly TRBD2 (5 bases). V lost 5 bases and J lost 2, with 16 bases in between. CDR1 and CDR2 from the germline V gene are SGHAT and FQNNGV. The CDR3 spans 15 residues. The CDR3 DNA sequence: TGTGCCAGCAGCCTGGAAGACTACTCCGCCTACGAGCAGTACTTC. Residues: CASSLEDYSAYEQYF.

DNA of the CDR3: TGTGCCATCAGTCAGGGACAGCTCGCCAACTACGAGCAGTACTTC. This translates into CAISQGQLANYEQYF. The chain combines TRBV10-3 with TRBJ2-7; TRBD1 agrees at 7 bases. CDR1 is ENHRY and CDR2 is SYGVKD in the germline V gene. The V and J ends lost 5 bases and 3 bases, in that order; junction bases with no gene match: 10. The CDR3 runs to 15 residues.

The table lists this clonotype with many counts. The rearrangement uses TRBV20-1 and TRBJ2-7; the D gene is possibly TRBD1 (6 bases). The CDR3 is made up of 14 amino acids. The germline V gene has CDR1 DFQATT and CDR2 SNEGSKA (reference sequence). V was trimmed by 5 bases and J by 5 bases, leaving 19 bases between them. The CDR3 loop reads CSAPRTVKRDEQYF. The DNA for the CDR3 is TGCAGTGCTCCCAGGACAGTAAAGAGGGACGAGCAGTACTTC.

The chain uses TRBV6-2 or TRBV6-3 and TRBJ1-1; 10 bases agree with TRBD1. CDR1 MNHEY and CDR2 SVGEGT come from the germline V gene. Trimming cost V 2 bases and J 2 bases; bases outside gene matches: 5. The CDR3 is 16 residues long. The CDR3 protein is CASSYRGTGVNTEAFF. The DNA for the CDR3 is TGTGCCAGCAGTTACCGTGGGACAGGGGTAAACACTGAAGCTTTCTTT.

This clonotype has at least ten counts. The rearrangement joins TRBV29-1 to TRBJ2-5, with D possibly TRBD1 on 6 matching bases. Trimming took 1 base from V and 5 from J, leaving 14 bases between them. The CDR3 sequence is 14 residues long. The germline gives CDR1 SQVTM, CDR2 ANQGSEA. The CDR3 DNA sequence: TGCAGCGTTGAAGGTTCAGGGGCGCGGGAGACCCAGTACTTC. It is translated as CSVEGSGARETQYF.

This clonotype was detected ten times or more. DNA for the CDR3: TGCAGTGCTACCGGGACTAGCGGGAGGATGGGGAATGAGCAGTTCTTC. It codes for CSATGTSGRMGNEQFF. The chain carries TRBV20-1 and TRBJ2-1; TRBD2 aligns across 15 bases. Germline values: CDR1 DFQATT, CDR2 SNEGSKA (reference sequence). The CDR3 consists of 16 residues. V trimming: 4 bases; J trimming: 7 bases; junction bases outside the gene matches: 8.